This TCR beta chain originates from a study of T cell clones after liver transplantation. Study context: Samples came from ITN030ST, which attempted immunosuppression withdrawal within 2 years of liver transplantation. Post-transplant blood was tracked for graft-donor-reactive T cell clones identified in a pre-transplant mixed lymphocyte reaction. Patients counted as tolerant after at least one year off all immunosuppression, enzymes not exceeding twice normal.

Trimming stripped 5 bases from V and 2 bases from J, with 13 bases between. Germline loops: CDR1 MNHEY, CDR2 SMNVEV (reference sequence). This CDR3 region has 15 residues. Study findings and constraints: Compared with third party-reactive sequences, donor-reactive ones declined more, independent of withdrawal success.

Measured with immunoSEQ multiplex PCR; TCRdb has only the in-frame clones, and not every one. There are over 14,000 clones in the sample; under 90% occur only once, and roughly 27% lies in the top ten. This clone was seen a single time. The antigen is not known. This TCR derives from a human patient who received a liver transplant. T cells may partly derive from the graft donor. V and J are TRBV27 and TRBJ2-1; the D gene is possibly TRBD2 (5 bases). Sample: CD8+ T cells from blood, taken around 4 years after liver transplant. The DNA for the CDR3 is TGTGCCAGCAGTCGGGGAAGGGTCGCCTACAATGAGCAGTTCTTC. It translates to CASSRGRVAYNEQFF.